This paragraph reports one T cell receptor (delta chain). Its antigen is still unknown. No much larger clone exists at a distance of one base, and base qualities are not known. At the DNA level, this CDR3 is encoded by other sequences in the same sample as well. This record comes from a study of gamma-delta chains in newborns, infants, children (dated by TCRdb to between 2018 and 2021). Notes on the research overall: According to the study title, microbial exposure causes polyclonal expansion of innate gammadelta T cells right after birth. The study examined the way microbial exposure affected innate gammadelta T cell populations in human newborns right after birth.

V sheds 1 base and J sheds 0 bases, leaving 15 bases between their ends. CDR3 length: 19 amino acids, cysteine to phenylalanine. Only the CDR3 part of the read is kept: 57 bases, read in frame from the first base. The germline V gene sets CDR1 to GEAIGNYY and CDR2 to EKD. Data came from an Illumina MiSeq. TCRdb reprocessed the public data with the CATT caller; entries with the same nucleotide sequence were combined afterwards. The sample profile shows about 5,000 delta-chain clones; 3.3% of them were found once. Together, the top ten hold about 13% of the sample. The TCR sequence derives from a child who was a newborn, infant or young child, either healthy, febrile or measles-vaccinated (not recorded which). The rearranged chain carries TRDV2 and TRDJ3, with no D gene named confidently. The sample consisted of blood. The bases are TGTGCCTGTGACACGGGGTACTCCATGAGCTCCTGGGACACCCGACAGATGTTTTTC. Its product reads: CACDTGYSMSSWDTRQMFF.